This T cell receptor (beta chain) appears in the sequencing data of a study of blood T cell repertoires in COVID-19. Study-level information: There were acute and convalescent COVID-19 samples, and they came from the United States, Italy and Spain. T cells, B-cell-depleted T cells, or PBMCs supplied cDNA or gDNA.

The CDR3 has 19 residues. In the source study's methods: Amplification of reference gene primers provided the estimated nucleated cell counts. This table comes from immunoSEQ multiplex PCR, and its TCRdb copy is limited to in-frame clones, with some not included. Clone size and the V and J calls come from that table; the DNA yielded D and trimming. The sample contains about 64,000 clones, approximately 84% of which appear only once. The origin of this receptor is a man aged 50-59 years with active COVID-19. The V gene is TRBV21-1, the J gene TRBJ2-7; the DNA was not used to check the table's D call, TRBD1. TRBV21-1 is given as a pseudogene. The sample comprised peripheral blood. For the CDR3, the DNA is TGTGCCAGCAGCAACCGGACCGGTTGGGACAGGAAAACATCCTACGAGCAGTACTTC. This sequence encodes CASSNRTGWDRKTSYEQYF.